The 11 T cell receptor beta chains given below trace back to one sample, sequenced in a study of T cell changes during pregnancy in multiple sclerosis. Here immunoSEQ multiplex PCR was the method, and the copy in TCRdb shows in-frame clones only, minus some. The sample has 65,000 to 85,000 clones, around 92% seen once. The sample consisted of peripheral blood, taken after pregnancy. These TCRs come from a female donor with multiple sclerosis, enrolled in a pregnancy study.

This clone was seen once. The rearrangement uses TRBV5-6 and TRBJ2-5, with a tentative D call TRBD2 (5 bases). The CDR3 is 13 residues long. In germline, CDR1 is SGHDT, CDR2 YYEEEE. V was shortened by 0 bases and J by 4 bases, with 7 bases between the two germline ends. CDR3 amino acids: CASSLGGSETQYF. The CDR3 bases are TGTGCCAGCAGCTTGGGAGGGTCAGAGACCCAGTACTTC.

V gene TRBV28 combines with J gene TRBJ1-5; 8 bases line up with TRBD1. The CDR3 covers 17 residues. J lost 4 bases, V lost 5 bases, and 13 bases had no gene match. Germline V gene data show CDR1 as MDHEN and CDR2 as SYDVKM. The CDR3 DNA reads TGTGCCAGCAGTCAAACGGGGAGGACAGGGAGGAATCAGCCCCAGCATTTT. Encoded protein: CASSQTGRTGRNQPQHF.

This chain joins TRBV10-3 and TRBJ2-7; the match to TRBD1 covers 9 bases. The CDR3 covers 18 residues. V lost 5 bases to trimming and J lost 4 bases; unmatched junction nucleotides: 18. The germline gives CDR1 ENHRY, CDR2 SYGVKD. The CDR3 DNA follows: TGTGCCATCAGTCATCCGGGACAGGGCCCACACGGGGATTACGAGCAGTACTTC. Translating gives CAISHPGQGPHGDYEQYF.

V gene TRBV6-6 combines with J gene TRBJ2-7; 10 nucleotides line up with TRBD2. Germline V lookup: CDR1 MNHNY, CDR2 SVGAGI (reference sequence). The junction had 7 bases not matched to a gene; V was cut back by 6 bases and J by 2 bases. The CDR3 is made up of 15 amino acids. DNA for the CDR3: TGTGCCAGCAGCCCACTAGCGGGAAGGACCTACGAGCAGTACTTC. This encodes CASSPLAGRTYEQYF.

This clone was recorded once. The rearrangement uses TRBV6-1 and TRBJ1-2; D is unclear. The ends were cut back, 7 bases at V and 4 bases at J, with 16 bases in the middle. The CDR3 has 14 amino acids. Germline CDR1 reads MNHNS; CDR2 reads SASEGT. Written as DNA, the CDR3 is TGTGCCAGCACCGAGGGAAGGGAGAGCTATGGCTACACCTTC. Translating gives CASTEGRESYGYTF.

V is TRBV30 and J is TRBJ1-4; TRBD1 agrees at 7 bases. The CDR3 length is 13 residues. From germline, CDR1 is GTSNPN and CDR2 SVGIG (reference sequence). With V trimmed by 2 bases and J by 7 bases, 4 bases remained unmatched. The DNA of the CDR3 is TGTGCCTGGAGTAAACAGGGGACTGAAAAACTGTTTTTT. Protein: CAWSKQGTEKLFF. Based on the CDR3 plus reference TRBV30 and TRBJ1-4, the full variable domain is SQTIHQWPATLVQPVGSPLSLECTVEGTSNPNLYWYRQAAGRGLQLLFYSVGIGQISSEVPQNLSASRPQDRQFILSSKKLLLSDSGFYLCAWSKQGTEKLFFGSGTQLSVL.

The chain employs TRBV7-9 and TRBJ2-7; 11 bases map to TRBD2. Trimming removed 5 bases from V and 2 bases from J; junction bases left unmatched: 8. This CDR3 has 16 residues. Germline V lookup: CDR1 SEHNR, CDR2 FQNEAQ (reference sequence). The CDR3 sequence: CASSGGGLAGTYEQYF. For the CDR3, the DNA is TGTGCCAGCAGCGGGGGTGGACTAGCGGGCACCTACGAGCAGTACTTC.

The gene calls are TRBV4-3 and TRBJ1-1; D perhaps matches TRBD1 (5 bases). V lost 1 base, J lost 6 bases, and 21 bases lay in between. CDR1 and CDR2 from the germline V gene are LGHNA and YSLEER. The CDR3 extends over 17 amino acids. This CDR3 is CASSQGAYGAARSEAFF. The DNA of the CDR3 is TGCGCCAGCAGCCAAGGGGCATATGGGGCAGCTCGCTCTGAAGCTTTCTTT.

This rearrangement joins TRBV5-1 to TRBJ1-1, with D perhaps TRBD1 (5 bases). V lost 4 bases to trimming and J lost 5 bases, with 18 bases between them. Per germline, CDR1 SGHRS and CDR2 YFSETQ. The CDR3 runs to 15 residues. The CDR3 spells CASSPLGDLTTEAFF. DNA for the CDR3: TGCGCCAGCAGCCCCCTTGGGGACTTAACAACTGAAGCTTTCTTT.

V is TRBV2 and J is TRBJ1-1, with TRBD1 identical over 9 bases. This CDR3 region has 14 residues. The germline gives CDR1 SNHLY, CDR2 FYNNEI. The J segment lost 2 bases and the V segment lost 4 bases, leaving 2 bases of the junction unmatched. CDR3 region: CASSGQGGNTEAFF. The CDR3 bases are TGTGCCAGCAGTGGACAGGGGGGAAACACTGAAGCTTTCTTT.

The V call is TRBV6-4, the J call TRBJ2-1; the match to TRBD2 covers 8 bases. The CDR3 has 13 amino acids. Germline V gene data show CDR1 as MRHNA and CDR2 as SNTAGT. With 8 bases clipped from V and 7 bases from J, the junction kept 7 bases outside the gene matches. In DNA, the CDR3 is TGTGCCAGCGGAGCGGGAGATCCTAATGAGCAGTTCTTC. This codes for CASGAGDPNEQFF.